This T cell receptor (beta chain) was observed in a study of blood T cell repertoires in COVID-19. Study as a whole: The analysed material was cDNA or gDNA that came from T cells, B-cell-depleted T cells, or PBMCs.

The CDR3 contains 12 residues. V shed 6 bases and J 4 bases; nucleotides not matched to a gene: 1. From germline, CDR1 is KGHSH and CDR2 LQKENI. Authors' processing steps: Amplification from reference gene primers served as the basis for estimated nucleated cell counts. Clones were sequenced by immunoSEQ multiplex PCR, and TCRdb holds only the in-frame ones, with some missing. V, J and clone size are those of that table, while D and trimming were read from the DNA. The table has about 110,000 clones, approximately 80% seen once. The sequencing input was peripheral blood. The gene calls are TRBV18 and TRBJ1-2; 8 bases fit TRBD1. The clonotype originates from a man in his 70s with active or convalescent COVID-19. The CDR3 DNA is TGTGCCAGCTCGGGACAGGCCTATGGCTACACCTTC. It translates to CASSGQAYGYTF.